This T cell receptor (beta chain) was captured by sequencing in a study of blood T cell repertoires in COVID-19. Study at large: The samples span acute and convalescent COVID-19 from the United States, Italy and Spain. PBMCs, B-cell-depleted T cells, or T cells were the source of the cDNA or gDNA that made up the material.

The CDR3 is 15 residues long. V lost 3 bases, J lost 3 bases, and 15 bases lay in between. Germline CDR1 is MNHNS and CDR2 is SASEGT. How the authors handled the data: Nucleated cell counts were estimated from reference gene primer amplification. TCRdb's table, derived via immunoSEQ multiplex PCR, lists solely in-frame clones and lacks some. V and J calls and clone size are copied from that table; D and trimming were computed from the DNA. The sample holds some 350,000 clones, more than 85% seen once. The sequence derives from a human donor in a cohort sampled during active COVID-19. V usage is TRBV6-1 and J usage is TRBJ2-7; the D gene is possibly TRBD2 (6 bases). The sample was peripheral blood. CDR3 loop: CASSDGGSEGYEQYF. CDR3 bases: TGTGCCAGCAGTGACGGTGGATCGGAGGGCTACGAGCAGTACTTC.